The entry below gives a single T cell receptor beta chain sequence along with its context. Per the authors' pipeline: Reference gene primer amplification gave estimated nucleated cell counts. TCRdb's copy holds only in-frame clones and misses some; the assay was immunoSEQ multiplex PCR. D and trimming were read from the DNA, whereas the V and J calls and clone size are those reported in that table. The table shows around 310,000 clones, with 70% to 90% occurring only once. This sample was taken from a study of blood T cell repertoires in COVID-19. Across the whole study: Samples taken during acute and convalescent COVID-19 were collected in the United States, Italy and Spain.

Trimming took 5 bases from V and 7 from J; bases not matched to a gene: 6. This CDR3 contains 14 residues. From germline, CDR1 is SGHTA and CDR2 FQGNSA. The clonotype was recovered from an older woman with acute or convalescent COVID-19. Sequencing was done on a sample of peripheral blood. The chain has TRBV7-2 and TRBJ2-2, with 8 bases fitting TRBD1. The CDR3 loop reads CASSHDRGNGELFF. CDR3 DNA: TGTGCCAGCAGCCACGACAGGGGCAACGGGGAGCTGTTTTTT.